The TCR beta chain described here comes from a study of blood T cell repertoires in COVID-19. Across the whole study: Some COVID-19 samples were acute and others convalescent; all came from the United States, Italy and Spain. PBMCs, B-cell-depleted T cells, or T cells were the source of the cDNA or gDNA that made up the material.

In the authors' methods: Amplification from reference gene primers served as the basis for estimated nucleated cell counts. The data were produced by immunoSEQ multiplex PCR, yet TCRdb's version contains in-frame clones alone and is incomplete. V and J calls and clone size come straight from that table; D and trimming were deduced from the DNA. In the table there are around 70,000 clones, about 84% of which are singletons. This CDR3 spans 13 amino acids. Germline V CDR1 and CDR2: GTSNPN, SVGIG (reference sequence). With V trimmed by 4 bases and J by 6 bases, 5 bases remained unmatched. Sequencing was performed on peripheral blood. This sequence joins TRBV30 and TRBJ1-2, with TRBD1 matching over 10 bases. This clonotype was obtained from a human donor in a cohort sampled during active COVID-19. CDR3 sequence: CAWTGTGDNGYTF. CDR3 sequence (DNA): TGTGCCTGGACGGGGACAGGGGACAATGGCTACACCTTC.